These 27 T cell receptor beta chains were all obtained from the same sample, sequenced in a study of control samples from healthy donors and cancer patients. TCRdb's table, derived via immunoSEQ multiplex PCR, lists solely in-frame clones and lacks some. The sample has roughly 150,000 clones, roughly 90% seen once. Source material: blood. Receptors originate from a woman younger than 45 in good health.

The chain couples TRBV19 to TRBJ1-1; 8 nucleotides match TRBD1. Germline trimming cut 8 bases from V and 5 bases from J; bases unmatched to any gene: 7. The CDR3 totals 13 residues. CDR1 is LNHDA, CDR2 SQIVND, per germline (reference sequence). The CDR3 reads CASGETGATEAFF. In DNA, the CDR3 is TGTGCCAGTGGGGAGACAGGGGCGACTGAAGCTTTCTTT.

This chain links TRBV24-1 with TRBJ2-3; the D is unclear. This CDR3 comprises 14 residues. The V gene's germline CDR1 is KGHDR and CDR2 SFDVKD. V gave up 4 bases and J gave up 0 bases, with 7 bases separating them. The CDR3 region is CATSESGSTDTQYF. In DNA form, the CDR3 reads TGTGCCACCAGTGAGTCGGGTAGCACAGATACGCAGTATTTT.

The gene calls are TRBV2 and TRBJ2-7; D gene uncertain. V was trimmed by 4 bases and J by 5 bases, leaving 6 bases between them. Per germline, CDR1 SNHLY and CDR2 FYNNEI. This CDR3 has 11 amino acids. The CDR3 loop reads CASSASHEQYF. CDR3 sequence (DNA): TGTGCCAGCAGTGCCAGCCACGAGCAGTACTTC.

The CDR3 nucleotides are TGTGCCAGCACCTCTCTGGTGCACACTGAAGCTTTCTTT. Protein: CASTSLVHTEAFF. J is TRBJ1-1 and V is TRBV28; D is unclear. The germline V gene has CDR1 MDHEN and CDR2 SYDVKM. V gave up 7 bases and J gave up 3 bases, with 12 bases separating them. The CDR3 length is 13 residues. The whole variable domain, filled in from reference TRBV28 and TRBJ1-1, reads DVKVTQSSRYLVKRTGEKVFLECVQDMDHENMFWYRQDPGLGLRLIYFSYDVKMKEKGDIPEGYSVSREKKERFSLILESASTNQTSMYLCASTSLVHTEAFFGQGTRLTVV.

The V call is TRBV4-1, the J call TRBJ1-6; 7 nucleotides align to TRBD1. V dropped 0 bases and J dropped 6; count of bases not matched to a gene: 5. CDR3 length: 16 amino acids. Germline V lookup: CDR1 MGHRA, CDR2 YSYEKL. The CDR3 DNA follows: TGCGCCAGCAGCCAAGATGGAACAGGGGTTAATTCACCCCTCCACTTT. This codes for CASSQDGTGVNSPLHF.

The gene calls are TRBV5-4 and TRBJ2-3; weak D call: TRBD2 (5 bases). Trimming removed 0 bases at V and 3 bases at J, with 11 bases between. The CDR3 is made up of 15 amino acids. CDR1 and CDR2 (germline): SGHNT, YYREEE (reference sequence). The CDR3 nucleotides are TGTGCCAGCAGCTTGGCAGCCCCGGGGACAGATACGCAGTATTTT. Translating gives CASSLAAPGTDTQYF.

This chain connects TRBV6-6 to TRBJ2-7; weak D call: TRBD2 (5 bases). There are 11 residues in the CDR3. Deletions cut 4 bases from V and 6 bases from J, with 7 bases between. Germline CDR1 is MNHNY and CDR2 is SVGAGI (reference sequence). Written as DNA, the CDR3 is TGTGCCAGCAGTTCCGGAGGCGAGCAGTACTTC. This translates into CASSSGGEQYF.

The chain joins TRBV12-3 or TRBV12-4 to TRBJ2-3; D not certain. V was trimmed by 6 bases and J by 2 bases, leaving 6 bases between them. This CDR3 comprises 12 residues. CDR3 residues: CASSRYTDTQYF. DNA of the CDR3: TGTGCCAGCAGCCGGTACACAGATACGCAGTATTTT.

The genes are TRBV5-5 and TRBJ2-5; no clear D. This CDR3 is 13 amino acids long. V shed 6 bases and J shed 0 bases, with 9 bases lying between them. Germline lookup yields CDR1 SGHKS and CDR2 YYEKEE (reference sequence). Here the CDR3 DNA reads TGTGCCAGCACGGCCGGCGACCAAGAGACCCAGTACTTC. It is translated as CASTAGDQETQYF.

The J gene is TRBJ1-5, the V gene TRBV19; D is unresolved. V lost 5 bases to trimming and J lost 3 bases, with 14 bases between them. CDR1 is LNHDA and CDR2 is SQIVND in the germline V gene (reference sequence). The CDR3 totals 15 residues. CDR3 sequence reads: CASSAARSINQPQHF. The CDR3 bases are TGTGCCAGTAGTGCAGCAAGGAGCATCAATCAGCCCCAGCATTTT.

In its sample, this clone was seen a few times. V is TRBV28 and J is TRBJ2-6; D remains unclear. The V gene's germline CDR1 is MDHEN and CDR2 SYDVKM. V was cut by 5 bases and J by 2 bases, with 10 bases left in between. CDR3 length equals 15 residues. The CDR3 sequence: CASSPTTTGANVLTF. DNA of the CDR3: TGTGCCAGCAGTCCCACAACTACTGGGGCCAACGTCCTGACTTTC.

The J gene is TRBJ2-5, the V gene TRBV5-1; D may match TRBD1 or TRBD2 (6 bases each). Germline V gene data show CDR1 as SGHRS and CDR2 as YFSETQ. Trimming took off 4 bases at V and 5 bases at J, with 18 bases between the two ends. The CDR3 length is 15 residues. In DNA form, the CDR3 reads TGCGCCAGCAGCAACGGAGGGATAGGGGGGGAGACCCAGTACTTC. This encodes CASSNGGIGGETQYF.

V usage is TRBV7-9 and J usage is TRBJ2-1; TRBD2 matches 12 bases. This CDR3 contains 16 residues. The germline gives CDR1 SEHNR, CDR2 FQNEAQ (reference sequence). After removal of 5 bases from V and 9 bases from J, the junction contained 11 bases not matched to a gene. The chain's CDR3 is CASSPTPSGRAGEQFF. The CDR3, as DNA: TGTGCCAGCAGCCCTACCCCTAGCGGGAGGGCCGGTGAGCAGTTCTTC.

The chain couples TRBV9 to TRBJ2-5; TRBD1 might be the D (5 bases). The CDR3 spans 13 residues. Germline CDR1 is SGDLS and CDR2 is YYNGEE. With 3 bases removed from V and 4 bases from J, the gap between germline ends came to 10 bases. The DNA of the CDR3 is TGTGCCAGCAGCGAGTCGGACACAGAGACCCAGTACTTC. Residues: CASSESDTETQYF. Using reference TRBV9 and TRBJ2-5 for the parts outside the CDR3, the full variable domain is DSGVTQTPKHLITATGQRVTLRCSPRSGDLSVYWYQQSLDQGLQFLIQYYNGEERAKGNILERFSAQQFPDLHSELNLSSLELGDSALYFCASSESDTETQYFGPGTRLLVL.

The chain couples TRBV7-9 to TRBJ2-7; D is possibly TRBD1 (5 bases). Germline V CDR1 and CDR2: SEHNR, FQNEAQ (reference sequence). V was clipped by 0 bases and J by 2 bases, with 8 bases between them. The CDR3 loop spans 14 amino acids. The CDR3, as DNA: TGTGCCAGCAGCTTAGCGGGGCGTACCTACGAGCAGTACTTC. Its translation: CASSLAGRTYEQYF.

The chain employs TRBV11-2 and TRBJ2-5; D uncertain. The V and J ends lost 2 bases and 4 bases respectively, with 5 bases between them. Germline V gene data show CDR1 as SGHAT and CDR2 as FQNNGV. This CDR3 has 12 amino acids. Written as DNA, the CDR3 is TGTGCCAGCAGCTTACGGAGAGAGACCCAGTACTTC. As protein: CASSLRRETQYF.

The chain combines TRBV5-6 with TRBJ2-5; a possible D gene is TRBD1 (6 bases). CDR1 and CDR2 from the germline V gene are SGHDT and YYEEEE. The CDR3 has 18 residues. V gave up 3 bases and J gave up 3 bases, with 24 bases separating them. DNA for the CDR3: TGTGCCAGCAGCTCGGTCTTAGGGGGTCCTAGGCCCAAAGAGACCCAGTACTTC. Encoded protein: CASSSVLGGPRPKETQYF.

This chain connects TRBV25-1 to TRBJ1-1; TRBD1 agrees at 9 bases. Trimming took 5 bases from V and 0 from J; bases not matched to a gene: 4. The CDR3 sequence is 15 residues long. The germline CDR1 and CDR2 sequences are MGHDK and SYGVNS. This CDR3 reads CASSKQGAVNTEAFF. CDR3 DNA: TGTGCCAGCAGTAAACAGGGGGCGGTGAACACTGAAGCTTTCTTT.

The chain carries TRBV6-5 and TRBJ2-7; 7 positions match TRBD1. Trimming at V came to 5 bases and at J to 2 bases, leaving 6 bases not matched to a gene. The CDR3 is 14 residues long. Looked up from germline, CDR1 is MNHEY and CDR2 is SVGAGI. The CDR3 loop is CASSPTQGPYEQYF. In DNA, the CDR3 is TGTGCCAGCAGTCCAACACAGGGGCCCTACGAGCAGTACTTC.

The chain has TRBV7-8 and TRBJ2-7; TRBD1 matches at 9 bases. Per the germline V gene, CDR1 is SGHVS and CDR2 is FQNEAQ. Unmatched junction bases numbered 6, after V lost 4 bases and J lost 2 bases. The CDR3 runs 15 residues. This chain's CDR3 is CASSSRGTGPYEQYF. As DNA, the CDR3 is TGTGCCAGCAGCTCCCGTGGGACAGGGCCCTACGAGCAGTACTTC. Complete variable domain (other parts from reference TRBV7-8 and TRBJ2-7): GAGVSQSPRYKVAKRGQDVALRCDPISGHVSLFWYQQALGQGPEFLTYFQNEAQLDKSGLPSDRFFAERPEGSVSTLKIQRTQQEDSAVYLCASSSRGTGPYEQYFGPGTRLTVT.

A word on this clone: The sample carries other DNA sequences with the same CDR3. V and J are TRBV27 and TRBJ1-5; TRBD1 might be the D (6 bases). Between the trimmed V and J ends, which lost 5 bases and 4 bases, there was a span of 12 bases. The germline gives CDR1 MNHEY, CDR2 SMNVEV (reference sequence). The CDR3 sequence is 14 residues long. The CDR3 coding sequence is TGTGCCAGCAGTCCGGGTAGGGGGAATCAGCCCCAGCATTTT. It yields the protein CASSPGRGNQPQHF.

CDR3 loop: CASSPPLGRPNEKLFF. CDR3 sequence (DNA): TGTGCCAGCAGCCCCCCCCTGGGACGGCCTAATGAAAAACTGTTTTTT. The gene calls are TRBV11-2 and TRBJ1-4; weak D call: TRBD1 (5 bases). The germline V and J ends were trimmed by 5 bases and 3 bases, with 16 bases remaining between them. From germline, CDR1 is SGHAT and CDR2 FQNNGV. This CDR3 comprises 16 residues. The whole variable domain, remainder taken from reference TRBV11-2 and TRBJ1-4, is EAGVAQSPRYKIIEKRQSVAFWCNPISGHATLYWYQQILGQGPKLLIQFQNNGVVDDSQLPKDRFSAERLKGVDSTLKIQPAKLEDSAVYLCASSPPLGRPNEKLFFGSGTQLSVL.

This sequence joins TRBV12-3 or TRBV12-4 and TRBJ1-2; tentative D call: TRBD1 (5 bases). V was cut by 6 bases and J by 4 bases, with 12 bases left in between. The CDR3 has 13 amino acids. The CDR3 spells CASSGSGGYGYTF. Here the CDR3 DNA reads TGTGCCAGCAGCGGTAGTGGGGGCTATGGCTACACCTTC.

The V gene is TRBV13, the J gene TRBJ2-5; 8 bases are a match to TRBD1. The trim removed 5 bases at V and 4 bases at J, leaving 9 bases unmatched. The CDR3 extends over 15 amino acids. CDR1 is PRHDT and CDR2 is FYEKMQ in the germline V gene (reference sequence). The CDR3, as DNA: TGTGCCAGCAGCGGCAGGGGGCGTGGGGGAGAGACCCAGTACTTC. This gives the protein CASSGRGRGGETQYF.

This chain connects TRBV7-2 to TRBJ2-2; weak D call: TRBD1 (6 bases). The CDR3 runs 17 residues. Germline V gene sequence: CDR1 SGHTA, CDR2 FQGNSA. V lost 2 bases and J 6 bases, leaving 19 bases between the germline ends. The CDR3 DNA is TGTGCCAGCAGCTTACGGGCCCCTACACAGGGCTCCGGGGAGCTGTTTTTT. This encodes CASSLRAPTQGSGELFF.

The CDR3 sequence is CASRHRAHYGYTF. CDR3 DNA sequence: TGTGCCAGCAGACACAGGGCCCACTATGGCTACACCTTC. The chain combines TRBV28 with TRBJ1-2, with a possible D match to TRBD1 (6 bases). The CDR3 runs to 13 residues. The germline CDR1 and CDR2 sequences are MDHEN and SYDVKM. Trimming cost V 6 bases and J 3 bases, with 11 bases left between them.

The gene calls are TRBV6-1 and TRBJ2-7, with D possibly being TRBD1 (5 bases). Germline CDR1 and CDR2: MNHNS and SASEGT. V lost 2 bases and J 9 bases, leaving 14 bases between the germline ends. CDR3 length: 13 amino acids. CDR3 nucleotide sequence: TGTGCCAGCAGTGAAAGACAGAACGGTAGGCAGTACTTC. It codes for CASSERQNGRQYF.